These 5 T cell receptor beta chains came from one sample sequenced in a study of CD8+CD57+ T cells in acquired aplastic anemia. Template material for TCR beta VDJ and CDR3 profiling consisted of genomic DNA. MiXCR, run by TCRdb on the reads, gives a single entry per CDR3 protein. In the table there are 65,000 or so distinct CDR3 sequences, around 55% of which are singletons. The sample comprised sorted CD4+, CD8+, or CD8+CD57+ T cells (not recorded which) from PBMCs. The receptor source for this set is a human donor in good health, serving as a control.

This clonotype has just a few counts. The chain combines TRBV18 with TRBJ2-1, with 7 bases identical to TRBD2. The J segment lost 0 bases and the V segment lost 5 bases, leaving 7 bases of the junction unmatched. The CDR3 runs to 16 residues. Germline-derived CDR1 and CDR2 are KGHSH and LQKENI. As DNA, the CDR3 is TGTGCCAGCTCATCCGGACTAGATAGCTCCTACAATGAGCAGTTCTTC. Translated, it gives CASSSGLDSSYNEQFF.

The V and J genes are TRBV11-1 and TRBJ2-4; the match to TRBD1 covers 9 bases. The CDR3 has 14 residues. The junction had 6 bases not matched to a gene; V was cut back by 5 bases and J by 7 bases. Germline loops: CDR1 SGHAT, CDR2 FQDESV (reference sequence). CDR3 loop: CASSPDRGGNIQYF. In DNA, the CDR3 is TGTGCCAGCAGCCCGGACAGGGGAGGGAACATTCAGTACTTC.

The V gene is TRBV28, the J gene TRBJ1-2; 12 bases align to TRBD1. Per the germline V gene, CDR1 is MDHEN and CDR2 is SYDVKM. V shed 3 bases, J shed 4 bases, and the junction held 6 bases outside the gene matches. The CDR3 sequence is 16 residues long. This chain's CDR3 is CASSLSGTGGGYGYTF. The CDR3 DNA reads TGTGCCAGCAGTTTGTCCGGGACAGGGGGCGGCTATGGCTACACCTTC.

This clonotype was found a few times. The chain employs TRBV20-1 and TRBJ2-7; 13 bases fit TRBD2. The CDR3 has 15 amino acids. With V trimmed by 2 bases and J by 6 bases, 7 bases remained unmatched. From germline, CDR1 is DFQATT and CDR2 SNEGSKA (reference sequence). The CDR3 nucleotides are TGCAGTGCTAGACCTCGGACTAGCGGGAGATCCGAGCAGTACTTC. It is translated as CSARPRTSGRSEQYF.

This clonotype came up once. Possible read error: a much larger clone is one base away. As the CDR3 is not closed by the conserved phenylalanine or tryptophan, this likely results from a read error. The chain uses TRBV18 and TRBJ1-1, with D uncertain. The germline CDR1 and CDR2 sequences are KGHSH and LQKENI. There are 15 residues in the CDR3. Trimming shortened V by 0 bases and J by 1 base, and 9 bases separated the two germline ends. CDR3 bases: TGTGCCAGCTCACCACCGTTGAAGGGGAACACTGAAGCTTTCCTT. Protein sequence: CASSPPLKGNTEAFL.